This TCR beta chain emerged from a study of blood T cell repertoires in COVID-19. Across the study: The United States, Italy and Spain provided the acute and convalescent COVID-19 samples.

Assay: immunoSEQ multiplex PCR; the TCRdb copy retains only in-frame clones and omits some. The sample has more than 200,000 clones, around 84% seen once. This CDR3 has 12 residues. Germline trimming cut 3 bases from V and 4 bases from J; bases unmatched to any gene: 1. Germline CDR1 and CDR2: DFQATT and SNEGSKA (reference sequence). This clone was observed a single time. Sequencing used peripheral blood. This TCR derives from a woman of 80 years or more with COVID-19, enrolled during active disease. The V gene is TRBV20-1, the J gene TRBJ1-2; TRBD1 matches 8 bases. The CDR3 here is CSASGTGYGYTF. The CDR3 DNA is TGCAGTGCTAGTGGGACAGGCTATGGCTACACCTTC.